This is a list of T cell receptor beta chains from one sample in a study of T-cell reconstitution after alpha-beta-depleted transplantation in children. Each CDR3 protein is one row after TCRdb ran MiXCR on the PCR reads. The profile shows just over 950,000 distinct CDR3 sequences, less than 30% of them singletons. Here the sequenced sample was PBMCs, mostly from graft donor cells, taken 360 days after TCRalphabeta/CD19-depleted stem cell transplant. All receptors come from a boy less than two years old who had a stem cell transplant for SCID, so the T cells may come from the graft donor. Both conserved end residues are part of each CDR3. The order of the fields is clone size, V gene, D gene, J gene, CDR3 length, CDR3 protein, CDR3 DNA. The D gene is left open where the match is weak. For some rows the clone size is stated as once, few or many, or as a class when expanded; others skip it.

few	TRBV12-3/TRBV12-4	TRBD1	TRBJ2-7	16	CASSFGLGQGAHEQYF	TGTGCCAGCAGTTTCGGTTTGGGACAGGGGGCCCACGAGCAGTACTTC
few	TRBV15	-	TRBJ2-5	17	CATSRDHLLTEKETQYF	TGTGCCACCAGCAGAGATCATTTATTGACAGAGAAAGAGACCCAGTACTTC
once	TRBV12-3/TRBV12-4	-	TRBJ2-7	12	CASSSSTYEQYF	TGTGCCAGCAGTTCGTCGACCTACGAGCAGTACTTC
few	TRBV5-5	-	TRBJ2-2	15	CASSPSTVNTGELFF	TGTGCCAGCAGCCCGTCGACGGTAAACACCGGGGAGCTGTTTTTT
few	TRBV4-3	TRBD1	TRBJ2-1	14	CASSQGQGYNEQFF	TGCGCCAGCAGCCAGGGACAGGGATACAATGAGCAGTTCTTC
few	TRBV12-3/TRBV12-4	-	TRBJ1-1	13	CASLPGQNTEAFF	TGTGCCAGCCTGCCGGGGCAGAACACTGAAGCTTTCTTT
-	TRBV7-8	TRBD1	TRBJ2-2	16	CASSLIVGQEAGELFF	TGTGCCAGCAGCTTAATTGTGGGACAGGAGGCCGGGGAGCTGTTTTTT
many	TRBV20-1	TRBD1	TRBJ2-7	13	CSATRDRPYEQYF	TGCAGTGCGACCCGGGACAGACCCTACGAGCAGTACTTC
-	TRBV4-1	TRBD1	TRBJ2-1	16	CASSQKWGQGVNEQFF	TGCGCCAGCAGCCAAAAGTGGGGACAGGGGGTCAATGAGCAGTTCTTC
few	TRBV5-1	TRBD1	TRBJ1-1	18	CASSLARDSVFMNTEAFF	TGCGCCAGCAGCTTGGCCCGGGACAGCGTCTTCATGAACACTGAAGCTTTCTTT
-	TRBV10-2	-	TRBJ2-1	18	CASSEMGLLWADGDEQFF	TGCGCCAGCAGTGAAATGGGTTTATTGTGGGCAGATGGGGATGAGCAGTTCTTC
few	TRBV24-1	-	TRBJ1-5	16	CATSDGDSGINQPQHF	TGTGCCACCAGTGATGGAGACAGTGGGATAAATCAGCCCCAGCATTTT
few	TRBV7-7	-	TRBJ2-7	13	CASSLSVGGEQYF	TGTGCCAGCAGCTTGTCCGTGGGGGGCGAGCAGTACTTC
-	TRBV5-1	-	TRBJ2-5	16	CARSSVWGASQETQYF	TGCGCCAGAAGCTCGGTGTGGGGGGCGAGTCAAGAGACCCAGTACTTC
few	TRBV20-1	-	TRBJ1-4	17	CSAPGGGRGATNEKLFF	TGCAGTGCCCCGGGTGGGGGGAGAGGAGCAACTAATGAAAAACTGTTTTTT
-	TRBV6-5	-	TRBJ1-4	14	CASSYALRGEKLFF	TGTGCCAGCAGTTACGCCTTACGGGGCGAAAAACTGTTTTTT
-	TRBV2	-	TRBJ1-2	15	CASSEAGRLNYGYTF	TGTGCCAGCAGTGAAGCAGGGAGACTCAACTATGGCTACACCTTC
-	TRBV5-1	-	TRBJ2-1	14	CASSSERNHNEQFF	TGCGCCAGCAGCTCGGAACGGAACCACAATGAGCAGTTCTTC
-	TRBV10-3	-	TRBJ2-1	14	CAISPSVFGDEQFF	TGTGCCATCAGCCCTAGCGTGTTCGGGGATGAGCAGTTCTTC
few	TRBV3-1	TRBD1	TRBJ2-7	15	CASSQGTGAPYEQYF	TGTGCCAGCAGCCAAGGGACAGGGGCCCCCTACGAGCAGTACTTC
-	TRBV15	-	TRBJ2-7	12	CATSSTRPEQYF	TGTGCCACCAGCTCCACTCGGCCCGAGCAGTACTTC
-	TRBV4-1	TRBD1	TRBJ1-1	14	CASSLLTGETEAFF	TGCGCCAGCAGCCTATTAACAGGGGAAACTGAAGCTTTCTTT